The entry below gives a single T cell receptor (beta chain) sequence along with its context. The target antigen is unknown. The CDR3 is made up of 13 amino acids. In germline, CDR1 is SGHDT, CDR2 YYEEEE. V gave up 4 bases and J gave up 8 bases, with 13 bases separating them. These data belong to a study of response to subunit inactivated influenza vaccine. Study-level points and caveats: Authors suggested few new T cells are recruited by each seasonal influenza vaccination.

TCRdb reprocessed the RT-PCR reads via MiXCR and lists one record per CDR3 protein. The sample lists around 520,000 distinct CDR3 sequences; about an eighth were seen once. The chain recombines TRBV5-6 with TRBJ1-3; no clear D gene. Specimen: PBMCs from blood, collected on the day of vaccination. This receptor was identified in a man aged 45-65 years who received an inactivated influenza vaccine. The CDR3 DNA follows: TGTGCCAGCAGCCCACGGGGAATAGACACCATATATTTT. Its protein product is CASSPRGIDTIYF.